Listed here is a single TCR beta chain. Its antigen is unknown. The sample comes from a study of cytomegalovirus exposure and HLA in healthy donors. As for the study in general: Drawn from HLA-typed donors, tens of millions of unique TCRs were held in an early data release.

This CDR3 spans 16 amino acids. Germline V gene sequence: CDR1 SGHTA, CDR2 FQGNSA. The V and J ends lost 5 bases and 3 bases, in that order; junction bases with no gene match: 11. Study-level findings and limits: In a later analysis, CMV-associated beta chains were mostly HLA-associated, it appeared.

PCR involved 60 Vbeta and 13 Jbeta primers. This table comes from immunoSEQ multiplex PCR, and its TCRdb copy is limited to in-frame clones, with some not included. The sample has roughly 180,000 clones; about 9% are singletons. The origin of this receptor is a woman aged 25 to 45 in good health and CMV-seropositive. The chain employs TRBV7-2 and TRBJ2-7, with TRBD2 identical over 9 bases. Sequenced input: PBMCs. The CDR3 DNA reads as TGTGCCAGCAGCAATAGGTTGCTAGCGGGATACTACGAGCAGTACTTC. Its protein is CASSNRLLAGYYEQYF.